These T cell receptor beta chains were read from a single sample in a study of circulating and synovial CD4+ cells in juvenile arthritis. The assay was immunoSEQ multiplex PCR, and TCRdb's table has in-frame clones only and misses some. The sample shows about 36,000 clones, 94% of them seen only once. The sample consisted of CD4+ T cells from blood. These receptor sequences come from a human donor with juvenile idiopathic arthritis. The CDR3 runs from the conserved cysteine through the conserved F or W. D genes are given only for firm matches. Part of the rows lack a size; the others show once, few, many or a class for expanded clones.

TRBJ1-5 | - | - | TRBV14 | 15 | CASSPGGPGSQPQHF | TGTGCCAGCAGCCCGGGGGGGCCGGGGAGTCAGCCCCAGCATTTT
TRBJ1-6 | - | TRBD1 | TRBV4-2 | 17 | CASSQVGQATYNSPLHF | TGTGCCAGCAGCCAAGTGGGACAGGCCACCTATAATTCACCCCTCCACTTT
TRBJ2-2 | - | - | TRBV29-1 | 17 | CSVEGGPSGRNTGELFF | TGCAGCGTTGAGGGGGGGCCCTCAGGGAGGAACACCGGGGAGCTGTTTTTT
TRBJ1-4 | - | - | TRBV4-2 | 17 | CASSQRVQPSKNEKLFF | TGTGCCAGCAGCCAACGGGTTCAACCCTCGAAGAATGAAAAACTGTTTTTT
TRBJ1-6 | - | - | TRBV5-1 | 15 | CASSLGGSYNSPLHF | TGCGCCAGCAGCTTGGGCGGGTCCTATAATTCACCCCTCCACTTT
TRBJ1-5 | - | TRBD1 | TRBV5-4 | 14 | CASSLAGGNQPQHF | TGTGCCAGCAGCCTGGCAGGGGGAAATCAGCCCCAGCATTTT
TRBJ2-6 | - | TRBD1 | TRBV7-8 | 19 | CASSPARGRINSGANVLTF | TGTGCCAGCAGCCCTGCCAGGGGGCGCATCAACTCTGGGGCCAACGTCCTGACTTTC
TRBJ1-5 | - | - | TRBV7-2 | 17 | CASSSRTFLPGNQPQHF | TGTGCCAGCAGCTCCAGGACTTTTCTTCCAGGCAATCAGCCCCAGCATTTT
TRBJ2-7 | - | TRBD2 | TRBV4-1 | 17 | CASSQVKLGRGGYEQYF | TGCGCCAGCAGCCAAGTCAAACTGGGGCGGGGGGGCTACGAGCAGTACTTC
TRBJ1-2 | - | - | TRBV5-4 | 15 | CASTPTRDNPGGYTF | TGTGCCAGCACCCCTACCCGGGACAACCCTGGGGGCTACACCTTC
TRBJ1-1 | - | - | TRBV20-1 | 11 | CSASGRTEAFF | TGCAGTGCTAGTGGCCGAACTGAAGCTTTCTTT
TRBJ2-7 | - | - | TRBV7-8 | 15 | CASSLAGGLSYEQYF | TGTGCCAGCAGCTTAGCAGGGGGTCTCTCCTACGAGCAGTACTTC
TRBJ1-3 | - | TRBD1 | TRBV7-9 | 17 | CASSLTGGLISGNTIYF | TGTGCCAGCAGCTTAACAGGGGGTCTGATCTCTGGAAACACCATATATTTT
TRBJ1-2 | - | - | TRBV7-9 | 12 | CASSLDTGGYTF | TGTGCCAGCAGCTTGGACACTGGAGGCTACACCTTC
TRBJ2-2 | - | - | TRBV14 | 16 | CASSQVLDRNTGELFF | TGTGCCAGCAGCCAAGTTCTAGACAGGAACACCGGGGAGCTGTTTTTT
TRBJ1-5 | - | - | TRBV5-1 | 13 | CASSRDSFQPQHF | TGCGCCAGCAGCCGGGACTCTTTTCAGCCCCAGCATTTT
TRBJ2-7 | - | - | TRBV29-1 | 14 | CSVEGQAGSYEQYF | TGCAGCGTTGAGGGCCAGGCGGGGTCCTACGAGCAGTACTTC
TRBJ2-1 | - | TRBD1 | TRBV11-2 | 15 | CASSLFRGRRIEQFF | TGTGCCAGCAGCTTATTCAGGGGGCGGAGGATTGAGCAGTTCTTC
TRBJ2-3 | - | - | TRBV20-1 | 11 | CSARLRDTQYF | TGCAGTGCTAGACTGAGGGATACGCAGTATTTT
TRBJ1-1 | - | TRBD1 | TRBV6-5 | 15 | CASSSGTGPYTEAFF | TGTGCCAGCAGTTCGGGGACAGGACCCTACACTGAAGCTTTCTTT
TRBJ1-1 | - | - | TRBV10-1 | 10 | CASRSGEAFF | TGCGCCAGCAGAAGCGGAGAGGCTTTCTTT
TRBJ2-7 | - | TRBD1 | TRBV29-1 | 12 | CSVKGQGDEQYF | TGCAGCGTCAAGGGACAGGGAGACGAGCAGTACTTC
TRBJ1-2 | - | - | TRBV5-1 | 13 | CASSPSSGYGYTF | TGCGCCAGCAGCCCTTCCTCAGGGTATGGCTACACCTTC
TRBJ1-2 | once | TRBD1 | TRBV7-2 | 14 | CASKPDRGFGGYTF | TGTGCCAGCAAACCCGACAGGGGATTCGGGGGCTACACCTTC
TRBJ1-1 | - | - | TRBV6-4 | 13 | CASSREVNTEAFF | TGTGCCAGCTCCAGGGAGGTGAACACTGAAGCTTTCTTT
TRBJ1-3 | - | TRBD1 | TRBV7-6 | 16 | CASSFDRAYPGNTIYF | TGTGCCAGCAGCTTTGACAGGGCTTACCCTGGAAACACCATATATTTT
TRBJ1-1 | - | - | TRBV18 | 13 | CASSLQGGTEAFF | TGTGCCAGCTCTCTACAGGGTGGCACTGAAGCTTTCTTT
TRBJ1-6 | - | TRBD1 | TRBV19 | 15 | CASRTGTARNSPLHF | TGTGCCAGTAGAACCGGGACAGCCAGAAATTCACCCCTCCACTTT
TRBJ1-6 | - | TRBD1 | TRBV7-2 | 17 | CASSLVGQGRRKSPLHF | TGTGCCAGCAGCTTAGTGGGACAGGGAAGAAGGAAATCACCCCTCCACTTT
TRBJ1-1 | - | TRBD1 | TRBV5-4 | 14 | CASSRDREWTEAFF | TGTGCCAGCAGCCGAGACAGGGAATGGACTGAAGCTTTCTTT
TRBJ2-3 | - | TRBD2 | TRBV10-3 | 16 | CAISVASGVSTDTQYF | TGTGCCATCAGTGTTGCTAGCGGGGTAAGCACAGATACGCAGTATTTT
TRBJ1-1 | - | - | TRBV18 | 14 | CASSPSLEDTEAFF | TGTGCCAGCTCACCATCTCTGGAGGACACTGAAGCTTTCTTT
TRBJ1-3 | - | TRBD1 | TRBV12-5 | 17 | CASGSSGQGSSGNTIYF | TGTGCTAGTGGTTCCTCGGGACAGGGTTCATCTGGAAACACCATATATTTT
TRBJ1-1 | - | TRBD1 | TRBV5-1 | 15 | CASRANQGEDTEAFF | TGCGCCAGCAGGGCGAACCAGGGGGAGGACACTGAAGCTTTCTTT
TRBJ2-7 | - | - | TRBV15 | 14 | CATSRDEGPYEQYF | TGTGCCACCAGCAGAGATGAGGGCCCCTACGAGCAGTACTTC
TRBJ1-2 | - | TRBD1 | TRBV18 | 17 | CASSPGTEVGYGYGYTF | TGTGCCAGCTCACCGGGGACAGAGGTCGGCTATGGCTATGGCTACACCTTC
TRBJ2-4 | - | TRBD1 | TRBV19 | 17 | CASSIRDRELAKNIQYF | TGTGCCAGTAGTATAAGGGACAGGGAGCTAGCCAAAAACATTCAGTACTTC
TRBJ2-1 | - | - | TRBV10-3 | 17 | CAITSDKASGTYNEQFF | TGTGCCATCACCTCAGACAAGGCCTCGGGGACCTACAATGAGCAGTTCTTC
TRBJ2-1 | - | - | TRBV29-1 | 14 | CSVEAVPPYNEQFF | TGCAGCGTTGAAGCGGTTCCCCCCTACAATGAGCAGTTCTTC
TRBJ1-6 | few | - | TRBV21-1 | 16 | CASSMGKTTLATPLHF | TGTGCCAGCAGCATGGGCAAAACAACGCTAGCAACACCCCTCCACTTT
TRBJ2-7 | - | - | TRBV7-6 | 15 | CASTLGGGPPYEQYF | TGTGCCAGCACCCTAGGAGGCGGTCCCCCCTACGAGCAGTACTTC
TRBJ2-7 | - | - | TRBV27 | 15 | CASSLRQGLSYEQYF | TGTGCCAGCAGTCTTAGACAGGGACTTTCCTACGAGCAGTACTTC
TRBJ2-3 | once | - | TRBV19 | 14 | CASSTPGFTDTQYF | TGTGCCAGTAGCACCCCGGGATTCACAGATACGCAGTATTTT
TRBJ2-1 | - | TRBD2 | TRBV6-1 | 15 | CASLERGRSYNEQFF | TGTGCCAGCCTTGAGCGGGGGCGCTCCTACAATGAGCAGTTCTTC
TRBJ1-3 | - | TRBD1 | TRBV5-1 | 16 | CASSSGQGPSGNTIYF | TGCGCCAGCAGCTCAGGACAGGGTCCTTCTGGAAACACCATATATTTT
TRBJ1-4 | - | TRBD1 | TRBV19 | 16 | CASNEALQGAGEKLFF | TGTGCCAGTAACGAGGCCCTACAGGGGGCAGGGGAAAAACTGTTTTTT
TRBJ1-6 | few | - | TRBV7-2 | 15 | CASTSSSSYNSPLHF | TGTGCCAGCACGTCCTCGAGCTCCTATAATTCACCCCTCCACTTT
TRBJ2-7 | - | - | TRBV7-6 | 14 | CASSSRPQLYEQYF | TGTGCCAGCAGCTCCAGGCCACAGCTCTACGAGCAGTACTTC
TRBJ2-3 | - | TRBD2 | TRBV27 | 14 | CASRYLAGADTQYF | TGTGCCAGCAGATACCTAGCGGGGGCGGATACGCAGTATTTT
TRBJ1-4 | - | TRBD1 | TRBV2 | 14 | CASRNGQGREKLFF | TGTGCCAGCAGGAATGGACAGGGTCGCGAAAAACTGTTTTTT
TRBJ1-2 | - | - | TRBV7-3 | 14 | CASSPPGNHYGYTF | TGTGCCAGCAGCCCCCCGGGTAATCACTATGGCTACACCTTC
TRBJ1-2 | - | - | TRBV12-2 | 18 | CASRAPGTDKKANYGYTF | TGTGCAAGTCGCGCTCCGGGGACAGATAAAAAAGCTAACTATGGCTACACCTTC
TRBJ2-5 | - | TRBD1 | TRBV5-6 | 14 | CASSFRTGVETQYF | TGTGCCAGCAGCTTTCGGACAGGGGTTGAGACCCAGTACTTC
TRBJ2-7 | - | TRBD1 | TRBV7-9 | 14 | CASSRGDRGNEQYF | TGTGCCAGCAGCAGGGGGGACAGGGGGAACGAGCAGTACTTC
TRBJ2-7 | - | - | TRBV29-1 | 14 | CSVVGRSNTYEQYF | TGCAGCGTTGTGGGCAGGTCCAACACCTACGAGCAGTACTTC
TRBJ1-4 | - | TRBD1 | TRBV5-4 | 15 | CASRKSGTGYEKLFF | TGTGCCAGCAGGAAGAGTGGGACAGGGTACGAAAAACTGTTTTTT
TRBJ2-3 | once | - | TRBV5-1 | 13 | CASSLSSTDTQYF | TGCGCCAGCAGCTTGTCTAGCACAGATACGCAGTATTTT